These 5 T cell receptor beta chains originate from one sample sequenced in a study of metastatic and nonmetastatic thyroid tumors. Each patient came to thyroid surgery without any prior treatment (of any kind). TCRdb reanalyzed the PCR reads with MiXCR. The sample carries some 10,000 clones, 25% to 35% recorded once. The sequencing input was tumor tissue. The receptor source for this set is a male donor with papillary thyroid cancer or a benign thyroid nodule (not recorded which). Some clones in this sample may be carry-over from other donors' samples.

The chain joins TRBV6-1 to TRBJ2-7, with 8 bases matching TRBD1. With 8 bases clipped from V and 4 bases from J, the junction kept 13 bases outside the gene matches. This CDR3 contains 15 residues. Germline V lookup: CDR1 MNHNS, CDR2 SASEGT. The CDR3 region has the DNA TGTGCCAGCGGGGAGACAGGGGCTAGATCATACGAGCAGTACGTC. As protein: CASGETGARSYEQYV.

The CDR3, as DNA: TGCGCCAGCAGCAGGACTAGCGAGAACACCGGGGAGCTGTTTTTT. Translating gives CASSRTSENTGELFF. The V and J genes are TRBV5-1 and TRBJ2-2; 9 bases map to TRBD2. The CDR3 sequence is 15 residues long. The germline V gene has CDR1 SGHRS and CDR2 YFSETQ. J lost 1 base, V lost 4 bases, and 2 bases had no gene match. Variable domain in full (rest from reference TRBV5-1 and TRBJ2-2): KAGVTQTPRYLIKTRGQQVTLSCSPISGHRSVSWYQQTPGQGLQFLFEYFSETQRNKGNFPGRFSGRQFSNSRSEMNVSTLELGDSALYLCASSRTSENTGELFFGEGSRLTVL.

This clone is medium-sized. The chain combines TRBV20-1 with TRBJ1-1; D is ambiguous. V was clipped by 0 bases and J by 4 bases, with 9 bases between them. The germline CDR1 and CDR2 sequences are DFQATT and SNEGSKA (reference sequence). CDR3 length: 13 amino acids. CDR3 sequence: CSARDNLGTEAFF. The CDR3 DNA reads TGCAGTGCTAGAGATAATTTGGGCACTGAAGCTTTCTTT.

Remarks on this clone: One junction end disagrees with the germline gene, perhaps due to a read error. J is TRBJ2-1 and V is TRBV10-3; D gene unclear. This CDR3 has 15 amino acids. Germline V lookup: CDR1 ENHRY, CDR2 SYGVKD. CDR3 loop: CAISFVTHSYSEQFF. In DNA, the CDR3 is TGTGCCATCAGTTTCGTGACTCACAGCTACAGTGAGCAGTTCTTC.

This chain links TRBV7-3 with TRBJ2-2, with 9 positions matching TRBD1. V dropped 2 bases and J dropped 7; count of bases not matched to a gene: 5. Looked up from germline, CDR1 is SGHTA and CDR2 is FQGTGA. The CDR3 runs 15 residues. The CDR3 DNA follows: TGTGCCAGCAGCTTACGTGGGACAGGGTTCGGGGAGCTGTTTTTT. Translated, it gives CASSLRGTGFGELFF.